Listed below are T cell receptor beta chains from one sample, sequenced in a study of cytomegalovirus exposure and HLA in healthy donors. Some clones are missing from TCRdb's copy, which holds only in-frame ones; the method was immunoSEQ multiplex PCR. Listed are tens of thousands of clones; approximately 8.8% falls within the top ten. Sequencing input: PBMCs. These TCRs come from a male donor in good health and CMV-seronegative. Both conserved end residues are part of each CDR3. Fields, in order: J gene, D gene, V gene, CDR3 protein, CDR3 DNA. A D gene is named only where the DNA matches it firmly.

TRBJ2-6 | TRBD1 | TRBV5-4 | CASSIRTGYSGANVLTF | TGTGCCAGCAGCATTCGGACAGGGTACTCTGGGGCCAACGTCCTGACTTTC
TRBJ2-7 | - | TRBV7-2 | CASSAQGGSNEQYF | TGTGCCAGCAGCGCCCAGGGGGGAAGCAACGAGCAGTACTTC
TRBJ2-7 | - | TRBV30 | CAWSTTVPYEQYF | TGTGCCTGGAGTACTACCGTCCCCTACGAGCAGTACTTC
TRBJ2-1 | - | TRBV5-8 | CACIRDTNYNEQFF | TGTGCCTGTATTCGGGACACAAATTACAATGAGCAGTTCTTC
TRBJ1-2 | - | TRBV27 | CASSPIRTGITNYGYTF | TGTGCCAGCAGTCCGATCCGAACGGGGATAACTAACTATGGCTACACCTTC
TRBJ1-5 | - | TRBV20-1 | CSARSGQPQHF | TGCAGTGCTAGATCGGGTCAGCCCCAGCATTTT
TRBJ1-2 | - | TRBV7-6 | CASSPGGDPNGYTF | TGTGCCAGCAGCCCCGGCGGAGACCCTAATGGCTACACCTTC
TRBJ2-7 | TRBD2 | TRBV25-1 | CASSDIRTSGAYEQYF | TGTGCCAGCAGTGACATCCGGACTAGCGGTGCCTACGAGCAGTACTTC
TRBJ2-1 | - | TRBV5-4 | CASSLDLSSYNEQFF | TGTGCCAGCAGCCTAGATCTGAGCTCCTACAATGAGCAGTTCTTC
TRBJ2-2 | - | TRBV7-6 | CASSLVALGITGELFF | TGTGCCAGCAGCTTAGTGGCCCTCGGGATTACCGGGGAGCTGTTTTTT
TRBJ2-1 | TRBD1 | TRBV7-9 | CASSVRDRVNEQFF | TGTGCCAGCAGCGTCCGGGACAGAGTAAATGAGCAGTTCTTC
TRBJ1-2 | - | TRBV7-9 | CASSLALGRGYTF | TGTGCCAGCAGCTTAGCGCTGGGCCGCGGCTACACCTTC
TRBJ2-7 | TRBD1 | TRBV30 | CAWSVWTGGYEQYF | TGTGCCTGGAGTGTCTGGACAGGGGGCTACGAGCAGTACTTC
TRBJ1-2 | - | TRBV28 | CASNSGYGYTF | TGTGCCAGCAATTCAGGCTATGGCTACACCTTC
TRBJ2-5 | TRBD2 | TRBV6-5 | CASSQAGRETQYF | TGTGCCAGCAGCCAAGCGGGAAGGGAGACCCAGTACTTC
TRBJ2-2 | TRBD2 | TRBV18 | CASSPAGLAGTGELFF | TGTGCCAGCTCACCAGCCGGGCTAGCGGGAACCGGGGAGCTGTTTTTT
TRBJ2-7 | - | TRBV27 | CASSLVAAPSSYEQYF | TGTGCCAGCAGTTTGGTAGCGGCCCCTAGCTCCTACGAGCAGTACTTC
TRBJ2-6 | - | TRBV7-7 | CASSTVGANVLTF | TGTGCCAGCAGTACGGTAGGGGCCAACGTCCTGACTTTC
TRBJ2-1 | - | TRBV19 | CASMQGNEQFF | TGTGCCAGTATGCAGGGCAATGAGCAGTTCTTC
TRBJ2-7 | TRBD2 | TRBV2 | CASSGGGLAYEQYF | TGTGCCAGCAGTGGGGGGGGGTTGGCCTACGAGCAGTACTTC
TRBJ2-7 | TRBD1 | TRBV5-1 | CASSLGPRDRDYEQYF | TGCGCCAGCAGCTTGGGGCCCCGGGACAGGGACTACGAGCAGTACTTC
TRBJ2-2 | - | TRBV6-4 | CASSDSTGELFF | TGTGCCAGCAGTGACTCAACAGGGGAGCTGTTTTTT
TRBJ2-7 | - | TRBV6-1 | CASSEGRPMREQYF | TGTGCCAGCAGTGAAGGACGCCCTATGAGGGAGCAGTACTTC
TRBJ1-5 | - | TRBV2 | CASSTGTDQPQHF | TGTGCCAGCAGCACAGGGACGGATCAGCCCCAGCATTTT
TRBJ1-2 | - | TRBV6-5 | CASKLGGAYGYTF | TGTGCCAGCAAACTTGGGGGCGCATATGGCTACACCTTC
TRBJ2-1 | - | TRBV19 | CASSVTSSSYNEQFF | TGTGCCAGTAGTGTTACTAGCAGCTCCTACAATGAGCAGTTCTTC
TRBJ1-2 | TRBD1 | TRBV30 | CAWSKVKGALGGYTF | TGTGCCTGGAGTAAGGTTAAGGGGGCACTGGGTGGCTACACCTTC
TRBJ1-6 | TRBD1 | TRBV7-3 | CASSLVPGQNSPLHF | TGTGCCAGCAGCTTGGTTCCGGGACAGAATTCACCCCTCCACTTT
TRBJ2-7 | - | TRBV20-1 | CSARASYEQYF | TGCAGTGCTAGGGCCTCATACGAGCAGTACTTC
TRBJ2-3 | - | TRBV30 | CAWSVRGGVTDTQYF | TGTGCCTGGAGTGTAAGGGGGGGGGTCACAGATACGCAGTATTTT
TRBJ2-1 | TRBD1 | TRBV5-4 | CASRLESLGQGAWNEQFF | TGTGCCAGCAGGCTTGAGAGCCTAGGACAGGGGGCATGGAATGAGCAGTTCTTC
TRBJ1-5 | - | TRBV28 | CASSKTQGNQPQHF | TGTGCCAGCAGCAAAACTCAGGGGAATCAGCCCCAGCATTTT
TRBJ1-2 | - | TRBV6-5 | CASSYGGGYGYTF | TGTGCCAGCAGTTATGGGGGGGGGTATGGCTACACCTTC
TRBJ2-7 | TRBD2 | TRBV5-4 | CASSSSSTSGSYEQYF | TGTGCCAGCAGCTCCTCCTCGACTAGCGGGAGCTACGAGCAGTACTTC
TRBJ2-3 | - | TRBV9 | CASSLRGLDTQYF | TGTGCCAGCAGCCTTCGGGGTCTAGATACGCAGTATTTT
TRBJ1-1 | - | TRBV5-1 | CASSPAGGYTEAFF | TGCGCCAGCAGCCCCGCTGGGGGGTACACTGAAGCTTTCTTT
TRBJ1-1 | - | TRBV29-1 | CSVGLVRGIDIEAFF | TGCAGCGTTGGGTTGGTGAGGGGGATCGACATTGAAGCTTTCTTT
TRBJ2-5 | TRBD2 | TRBV7-8 | CASSPLAAQYF | TGTGCCAGCAGCCCACTAGCGGCCCAGTACTTC
TRBJ1-6 | - | TRBV7-9 | CASTLPIGNSPLHF | TGTGCCAGCACCCTTCCTATCGGGAATTCACCCCTCCACTTT
TRBJ1-1 | TRBD1 | TRBV7-9 | CASRSSGGYTEAFF | TGTGCCAGCAGGTCATCAGGGGGCTACACTGAAGCTTTCTTT
TRBJ2-2 | TRBD1 | TRBV10-3 | CAIRGQGGTGELFF | TGTGCCATCAGGGGACAGGGGGGCACCGGGGAGCTGTTTTTT
TRBJ2-6 | - | TRBV5-1 | CASSFQITGANVLTF | TGCGCCAGCAGCTTCCAGATTACTGGGGCCAACGTCCTGACTTTC
TRBJ1-1 | - | TRBV2 | CASRPDRMNTEAFF | TGTGCCAGCAGACCCGACAGGATGAACACTGAAGCTTTCTTT
TRBJ1-4 | TRBD1 | TRBV7-2 | CASSSPQGQFEKLFF | TGTGCCAGCAGCTCCCCACAGGGGCAGTTTGAAAAACTGTTTTTT
TRBJ2-1 | TRBD1 | TRBV15 | CATSRILQGADEQFF | TGTGCCACCAGCCGAATCCTGCAGGGGGCTGATGAGCAGTTCTTC
TRBJ2-3 | - | TRBV6-5 | CASSYGPGWLQIVYF | TGTGCCAGCAGTTACGGCCCGGGGTGGCTACAAATCGTGTATTTT